These 30 T cell receptor beta chains share one sample of origin, sequenced in a study of human T cells and chemical hapten exposure. The library tagged each cDNA molecule with unique molecular identifiers. TCRdb re-analysed the reads in MiXCR, keeping a single row per CDR3 protein. The data contain 100,000 to 150,000 distinct CDR3 sequences, approximately 9.3% of them singletons. The authors extracted total RNA from unfractionated whole blood. Material: whole blood. These receptors were obtained from a human donor in good health. Some clones in this sample may be carry-over from other donors' samples.

This clonotype was seen many times. The chain carries TRBV27 and TRBJ2-1; TRBD2 matches 14 bases. This CDR3 spans 16 amino acids. V shed 5 bases, J shed 10 bases, and the junction held 10 bases outside the gene matches. Germline V gene lookup returns CDR1 MNHEY and CDR2 SMNVEV (reference sequence). CDR3 coding DNA: TGTGCCAGCAGTCCCCTGACTAGCGGGAGGGCCAAGGAGCAGTTCTTC. Its translation: CASSPLTSGRAKEQFF.

The chain joins TRBV7-9 to TRBJ1-2; no firm D call. Germline V gene lookup returns CDR1 SEHNR and CDR2 FQNEAQ (reference sequence). V lost 1 base, J lost 7 bases, and 16 bases lay in between. There are 15 residues in the CDR3. The CDR3 DNA reads as TGTGCCAGCAGCTTAGTTGAGGGATTGAATAGTGGCTACACCTTC. Translated, it gives CASSLVEGLNSGYTF.

CDR3: CASSPQYPGTSSEQFF. The CDR3 region has the DNA TGTGCCAGCAGCCCCCAGTATCCCGGGACTAGTAGTGAGCAGTTCTTC. V and J are TRBV6-2 or TRBV6-3 and TRBJ2-1; 8 nucleotides agree with TRBD2. CDR3 size: 16 residues. Per the germline V gene, CDR1 is MNHEY and CDR2 is SVGEGT. J lost 9 bases, V lost 6 bases, and 16 bases had no gene match.

This clonotype was recorded many times. This chain uses TRBV29-1 with TRBJ1-2; no clear D gene. Germline CDR1 is SQVTM and CDR2 is ANQGSEA. V gave up 7 bases and J gave up 0 bases, with 15 bases separating them. The CDR3 is made up of 14 amino acids. The CDR3 loop is CSADTPGANYGYTF. DNA for the CDR3: TGCAGCGCTGATACCCCAGGAGCTAACTATGGCTACACCTTC.

This clonotype was seen ten or more times. The J gene is TRBJ1-5, the V gene TRBV27; maybe TRBD1 (5 bases). CDR1 and CDR2 (germline): MNHEY, SMNVEV (reference sequence). The CDR3 spans 14 residues. Trimming left V 2 bases short and J 5 bases short, with 10 bases between. The CDR3 DNA follows: TGTGCCAGCAGTTTACGGGGGGGAGATCAGCCCCAGCATTTT. Amino acid sequence: CASSLRGGDQPQHF.

This clonotype was seen ten or more times. This chain links TRBV20-1 with TRBJ1-1; TRBD1 might be the D (6 bases). Looked up from germline, CDR1 is DFQATT and CDR2 is SNEGSKA (reference sequence). V was trimmed by 0 bases and J by 5 bases, leaving 16 bases between them. The CDR3 covers 15 residues. This CDR3 is CSARDREGGRTEAFF. The CDR3 coding sequence is TGCAGTGCTAGAGACCGGGAAGGGGGAAGGACTGAAGCTTTCTTT.

The chain employs TRBV7-8 and TRBJ2-7; D is perhaps TRBD2 (6 bases). The CDR3 sequence is 14 residues long. Germline V gene lookup returns CDR1 SGHVS and CDR2 FQNEAQ. Trimming shortened V by 5 bases and J by 2 bases, and 13 bases separated the two germline ends. The CDR3 is CASSPFGGTYEQYF. The CDR3 nucleotides read TGTGCCAGCAGCCCCTTCGGGGGAACCTACGAGCAGTACTTC.

At least ten counts were recorded for this clonotype. The rearrangement joins TRBV5-1 to TRBJ1-1, with 9 bases fitting TRBD1. The ends lost 2 bases at V and 8 bases at J; junction bases unmatched: 4. Germline CDR1 reads SGHRS; CDR2 reads YFSETQ. This CDR3 spans 13 amino acids. In DNA form, the CDR3 reads TGCGCCAGCAGCTTAAGGGACAGGGCAGAAGCTTTCTTT. Translation gives CASSLRDRAEAFF.

This clonotype was counted at least ten times. The genes are TRBV6-5 and TRBJ2-3; a possible D gene is TRBD2 (5 bases). V lost 2 bases and J 10 bases, leaving 19 bases between the germline ends. CDR1 is MNHEY and CDR2 is SVGAGI in the germline V gene. The CDR3 extends over 15 amino acids. The CDR3 DNA reads as TGTGCCAGCAGTTACGGACTTAACCCCAGAACGGCGCAGTATTTT. It specifies CASSYGLNPRTAQYF.

This clonotype was counted between two and nine times. The chain carries TRBV12-3 or TRBV12-4 and TRBJ2-7, with D perhaps TRBD1 (5 bases). The length of the CDR3 is 12 residues. V was cut by 3 bases and J by 6 bases, with 9 bases left in between. The CDR3 DNA sequence: TGTGCCAGCAGTTTCCCCCAGGGCGAGCAGTACTTC. This sequence encodes CASSFPQGEQYF.

This clonotype has ten or more counts. The chain is built from TRBV29-1 and TRBJ1-1; no reliable D call. CDR3 length equals 12 residues. Germline V lookup: CDR1 SQVTM, CDR2 ANQGSEA. The V gene lost 4 bases and the J gene lost 0 bases, with 6 bases spanning the gap. The CDR3 is CSVVIMNTEAFF. In DNA, the CDR3 is TGCAGCGTTGTAATAATGAACACTGAAGCTTTCTTT.

Ten or more counts support this clonotype. This rearrangement joins TRBV18 to TRBJ2-1; 7 bases match TRBD1. J lost 12 bases, V lost 4 bases, and 6 bases had no gene match. The CDR3 runs to 12 residues. In germline, CDR1 is KGHSH, CDR2 LQKENI. The CDR3: CASSQNRGWQFF. The CDR3 region has the DNA TGTGCCAGCTCACAAAACAGGGGTTGGCAGTTCTTC. Based on the CDR3 plus reference TRBV18 and TRBJ2-1, the full variable domain is NAGVMQNPRHLVRRRGQEARLRCSPMKGHSHVYWYRQLPEEGLKFMVYLQKENIIDESGMPKERFSAEFPKEGPSILRIQQVVRGDSAAYFCASSQNRGWQFFGPGTRLTVL.

CDR3 protein: CASGPSSDTQYF. In nucleotides, the CDR3 is TGCGCCTCAGGTCCTAGTTCAGATACGCAGTATTTT. The J gene is TRBJ2-3, the V gene TRBV5-1; D is unclear. Germline CDR1 and CDR2: SGHRS and YFSETQ. The CDR3 runs 12 residues. The germline V and J ends were trimmed by 10 bases and 4 bases, with 13 bases remaining between them.

This clonotype was counted a few times. V and J are TRBV25-1 and TRBJ2-7, with D perhaps TRBD1 or TRBD2 (5 bases each). CDR3 length equals 17 residues. Germline V gives CDR1 MGHDK, CDR2 SYGVNS. With 2 bases removed from V and 4 bases from J, the gap between germline ends came to 21 bases. CDR3 region: CASSEQKGDPTRYEQYF. CDR3 sequence (DNA): TGTGCCAGCAGTGAACAGAAAGGGGACCCTACTAGGTACGAGCAGTACTTC.

V is TRBV29-1 and J is TRBJ2-7; D not resolved. Trimming left V 4 bases short and J 4 bases short, with 14 bases between. The CDR3 spans 13 residues. The germline gives CDR1 SQVTM, CDR2 ANQGSEA. As DNA, the CDR3 is TGCAGCGTTGCCAAGGCGATAGGGTACGAGCAGTACTTC. Amino acids: CSVAKAIGYEQYF.

In this sample, this clonotype turned up many times. The V and J genes are TRBV10-3 and TRBJ2-5; 10 nucleotides line up with TRBD1. CDR1 ENHRY and CDR2 SYGVKD come from the germline V gene. J lost 5 bases, V lost 3 bases, and 3 bases had no gene match. This CDR3 spans 14 amino acids. CDR3 loop: CAISDGTGDETQYF. The DNA of the CDR3 is TGTGCCATCAGTGACGGGACAGGGGATGAGACCCAGTACTTC.

The chain joins TRBV7-6 to TRBJ2-7; 11 positions agree with TRBD1. From germline, CDR1 is SGHVS and CDR2 FNYEAQ. This CDR3 contains 15 residues. V gave up 5 bases and J gave up 2 bases; unmatched junction bases: 5. In DNA form, the CDR3 reads TGTGCCAGCAGCCCCTGGACAGGGGGCCCCTACGAGCAGTACTTC. Amino acid sequence: CASSPWTGGPYEQYF. Looking up the rest from reference TRBV7-6 and TRBJ2-7 gives the full variable domain: GAGVSQSPRYKVTKRGQDVALRCDPISGHVSLYWYRQALGQGPEFLTYFNYEAQQDKSGLPNDRFSAERPEGSISTLTIQRTEQRDSAMYRCASSPWTGGPYEQYFGPGTRLTVT.

This clonotype occurred a few times. The J gene is TRBJ2-1, the V gene TRBV6-2 or TRBV6-3, with D perhaps TRBD2 (6 bases). The V end was cut by 6 bases, the J end by 6 bases, with 18 bases between. There are 15 residues in the CDR3. Per germline, CDR1 MNHEY and CDR2 SVGEGT. The CDR3 reads CASSPGGAPSNEQFF. For the CDR3, the DNA is TGTGCCAGCAGCCCCGGAGGGGCTCCTTCCAATGAGCAGTTCTTC.

This clonotype occurred a few times. The chain carries TRBV7-2 and TRBJ2-5; TRBD1 aligns across 7 bases. There are 17 residues in the CDR3. V was pared by 1 base and J by 4 bases, with 12 bases of the junction left unmatched. Germline V CDR1 and CDR2: SGHTA, FQGNSA. Here the CDR3 reads CASSLVPGAGGLETQYF. In DNA, the CDR3 is TGTGCCAGCAGCTTAGTTCCAGGGGCAGGGGGTCTAGAGACCCAGTACTTC.

This chain links TRBV4-3 with TRBJ2-5; no reliable D call. The CDR3 contains 14 residues. Trimming cost V 1 base and J 4 bases, with 10 bases left between them. CDR1 and CDR2 (germline): LGHNA, YSLEER. The CDR3 nucleotides are TGCGCCAGCAGCCAAGTGGGTCTCGGAGAGACCCAGTACTTC. It codes for CASSQVGLGETQYF.

This chain connects TRBV2 to TRBJ1-4; D not resolved. Germline loops: CDR1 SNHLY, CDR2 FYNNEI. V lost 8 bases to trimming and J lost 8 bases, with 6 bases between them. The CDR3 contains 10 residues. The CDR3 coding sequence is TGTGCCAGCTCAAGAGAAAAACTGTTTTTT. Its translation: CASSREKLFF.

The rearrangement links TRBV20-1 to TRBJ2-3; no clear D gene. The CDR3 is made up of 14 amino acids. Trimming shortened V by 0 bases and J by 3 bases, and 10 bases separated the two germline ends. CDR1 and CDR2 from the germline V gene are DFQATT and SNEGSKA (reference sequence). The CDR3 here is CSARDSSTTDTQYF. The CDR3 DNA follows: TGCAGTGCTAGAGATAGCTCAACAACAGATACGCAGTATTTT.

This clonotype was seen ten or more times. The V and J genes are TRBV6-4 and TRBJ1-4; 12 bases are a match to TRBD1. This CDR3 contains 15 residues. Per germline, CDR1 MRHNA and CDR2 SNTAGT. Trimming took 5 bases from V and 8 from J; bases not matched to a gene: 6. CDR3 bases: TGTGCCAGCAGTCCGGGACAGGGGGCCGGAGAAAAACTGTTTTTT. It codes for CASSPGQGAGEKLFF.

At least ten counts were recorded for this clonotype. The V and J genes are TRBV7-2 and TRBJ1-1; 8 nucleotides agree with TRBD1. Per the germline V gene, CDR1 is SGHTA and CDR2 is FQGNSA. The J segment lost 6 bases and the V segment lost 5 bases, leaving 14 bases of the junction unmatched. The CDR3 runs to 16 residues. CDR3 protein: CASSPPGDRGRAEAFF. The CDR3 DNA sequence: TGTGCCAGCAGCCCCCCAGGAGACAGGGGCAGGGCTGAAGCTTTCTTT.

This clonotype was seen repeatedly, ten times or more. The gene calls are TRBV7-2 and TRBJ2-1; a possible D gene is TRBD1 (5 bases). Deletions cut 2 bases from V and 8 bases from J, with 10 bases between. The CDR3 contains 13 residues. Germline lookup yields CDR1 SGHTA and CDR2 FQGNSA. CDR3 amino acids: CASSLPRGDEQFF. For the CDR3, the DNA is TGTGCCAGCAGCTTACCTAGGGGTGATGAGCAGTTCTTC.

This clonotype was counted at least ten times. The chain couples TRBV27 to TRBJ1-6; tentative D call: TRBD1 (6 bases). V lost 10 bases and J 3 bases, leaving 16 bases between the germline ends. The CDR3 is 15 residues long. Germline CDR1 is MNHEY and CDR2 is SMNVEV (reference sequence). Here the CDR3 reads CATGDRTHYNSPLHF. The CDR3 bases are TGTGCCACGGGCGACAGGACGCACTATAATTCACCCCTCCACTTT.

The rearrangement joins TRBV12-3 or TRBV12-4 to TRBJ2-3; D unclear. V shed 10 bases and J shed 5 bases, with 10 bases lying between them. The CDR3 spans 11 residues. In DNA, the CDR3 is TGTGCCACCGGTTGGGGAGATACGCAGTATTTT. Its protein is CATGWGDTQYF.

This clonotype occurred many times. The rearrangement joins TRBV4-2 to TRBJ2-1; D is ambiguous. The CDR3 consists of 13 residues. Germline loops: CDR1 LGHNA, CDR2 YNFKEQ. Trimming took 5 bases from V and 7 from J, leaving 12 bases between them. The CDR3 sequence is CASSRASRNEQFF. In DNA, the CDR3 is TGTGCCAGCAGCAGAGCGAGCCGGAATGAGCAGTTCTTC.

This clonotype was picked up a small number of times. The chain employs TRBV5-4 and TRBJ2-1; 9 bases are shared with TRBD2. Germline values: CDR1 SGHNT, CDR2 YYREEE (reference sequence). CDR3 length: 17 amino acids. V gave up 4 bases and J gave up 7 bases; unmatched junction bases: 15. CDR3 DNA: TGTGCCAGCAGCCCCCTAGATGCGGGAGGGCCGGGGAATGAGCAGTTCTTC. Translated: CASSPLDAGGPGNEQFF. Filled out from reference TRBV5-4 and TRBJ2-1, the complete variable domain reads ETGVTQSPTHLIKTRGQQVTLRCSSQSGHNTVSWYQQALGQGPQFIFQYYREEENGRGNFPPRFSGLQFPNYSSELNVNALELDDSALYLCASSPLDAGGPGNEQFFGPGTRLTVL.

V usage is TRBV19 and J usage is TRBJ1-5; D not certain. Trimming took off 0 bases at V and 7 bases at J, with 7 bases between the two ends. Germline V CDR1 and CDR2: LNHDA, SQIVND (reference sequence). The CDR3 is 13 amino acids. CDR3 coding DNA: TGTGCCAGTAGTATAGAACTCAGGCAGCCCCAGCATTTT. This encodes CASSIELRQPQHF.